One and the same sample provided the 8 T cell receptor beta chains below, sequenced in a study of shared clonotypes between healthy human individuals. TCRdb keeps only in-frame clones here, not all; method: immunoSEQ multiplex PCR. The sample carries about 1.1 million clones, approximately 77% recorded once. Source material: memory CD4+ T cells from PBMCs. Subset: CD45RA-negative fraction. Receptors were obtained from a man between 18 and 29 years old in good health. Some clones in this sample may be carry-over from other donors' samples.

V is TRBV30 and J is TRBJ2-7; D is ambiguous. The V and J ends lost 2 bases and 4 bases respectively, with 12 bases between them. Per the germline V gene, CDR1 is GTSNPN and CDR2 is SVGIG (reference sequence). The CDR3 loop spans 13 amino acids. This chain's CDR3 is CAWSWSVGYEQYF. CDR3 bases: TGTGCCTGGAGTTGGTCGGTGGGGTACGAGCAGTACTTC.

The rearrangement joins TRBV18 to TRBJ1-2; the D is unclear. The CDR3 spans 14 residues. Trimming removed 2 bases at V and 2 bases at J, with 9 bases between. Looked up from germline, CDR1 is KGHSH and CDR2 is LQKENI. DNA for the CDR3: TGTGCCAGCTCACCATATCCGGGGAACTATGGCTACACCTTC. Amino acids: CASSPYPGNYGYTF.

For this clone: Different DNA sequences within this sample yield the same CDR3. The chain couples TRBV5-1 to TRBJ2-5; no firm D call. The CDR3 sequence is 13 residues long. Trimming took 0 bases from V and 1 from J, leaving 4 bases between them. CDR1 is SGHRS and CDR2 is YFSETQ in the germline V gene. In nucleotides, the CDR3 is TGCGCCAGCAGCTTGGTGGGCCAAGAGACCCAGTACTTC. It is translated as CASSLVGQETQYF.

The V call is TRBV5-1, the J call TRBJ2-1, with D possibly TRBD1 on 6 matching bases. Germline lookup yields CDR1 SGHRS and CDR2 YFSETQ. V was cut by 0 bases and J by 10 bases, with 26 bases left in between. The CDR3 is 18 residues long. CDR3: CASSLEGWVRGAPGEQFF. The CDR3 nucleotides are TGCGCCAGCAGCTTGGAGGGCTGGGTCAGGGGCGCTCCTGGGGAGCAGTTCTTC.

The rearrangement links TRBV6-5 to TRBJ2-6; D gene uncertain. V gave up 2 bases and J gave up 0 bases, with 5 bases separating them. Germline values: CDR1 MNHEY, CDR2 SVGAGI. The CDR3 runs 15 residues. CDR3 sequence: CASSYIRSGANVLTF. In DNA, the CDR3 is TGTGCCAGCAGTTACATCCGCTCTGGGGCCAACGTCCTGACTTTC.

The chain joins TRBV6-1 to TRBJ1-3, with a possible D match to TRBD1 (5 bases). The V gene lost 2 bases and the J gene lost 8 bases, with 16 bases spanning the gap. This CDR3 contains 15 residues. CDR1 is MNHNS and CDR2 is SASEGT in the germline V gene. The CDR3 region is CASSESWDFGYTIYF. The CDR3 DNA follows: TGTGCCAGCAGTGAAAGTTGGGACTTCGGATACACCATATATTTT.

The gene calls are TRBV13 and TRBJ2-3; TRBD2 aligns across 9 bases. V trimming: 3 bases; J trimming: 6 bases; junction bases outside the gene matches: 13. Germline V gives CDR1 PRHDT, CDR2 FYEKMQ (reference sequence). The CDR3 loop spans 17 amino acids. Written as DNA, the CDR3 is TGTGCCAGCAGCTTGGGCTTAGGGGCTAGCGGGATGGATACGCAGTATTTT. Encoded protein: CASSLGLGASGMDTQYF.

The chain recombines TRBV9 with TRBJ2-5; 8 bases align to TRBD1. The V gene's germline CDR1 is SGDLS and CDR2 YYNGEE. The CDR3 runs 15 residues. The V gene end was trimmed by 0 bases and the J gene end by 5 bases; junction bases not matched to a gene: 6. CDR3 sequence reads: CASSVETGAEETQYF. The DNA for the CDR3 is TGTGCCAGCAGCGTAGAGACAGGGGCGGAGGAGACCCAGTACTTC.